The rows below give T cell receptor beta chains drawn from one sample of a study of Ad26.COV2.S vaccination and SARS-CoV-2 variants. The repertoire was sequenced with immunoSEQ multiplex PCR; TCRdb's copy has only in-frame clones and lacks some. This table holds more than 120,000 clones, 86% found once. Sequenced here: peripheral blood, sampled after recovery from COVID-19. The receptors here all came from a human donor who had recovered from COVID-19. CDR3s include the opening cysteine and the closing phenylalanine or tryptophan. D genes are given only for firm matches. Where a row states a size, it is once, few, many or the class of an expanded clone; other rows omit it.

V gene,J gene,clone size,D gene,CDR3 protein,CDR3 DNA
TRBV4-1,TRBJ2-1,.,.,CASSQVGNEQFF,TGCGCCAGCAGCCAAGTAGGGAATGAGCAGTTCTTC
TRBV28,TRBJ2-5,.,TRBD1,CASSLAFRTGGRKTQYF,TGTGCCAGCAGTTTAGCGTTTAGGACAGGGGGGCGGAAGACCCAGTACTTC
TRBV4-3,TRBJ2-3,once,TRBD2,CASSRTWTSGGPDTQYF,TGCGCCAGCAGCCGGACCTGGACTAGCGGGGGGCCAGATACGCAGTATTTT
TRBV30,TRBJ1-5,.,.,CAWKDQGIGNQPQHF,TGTGCCTGGAAGGATCAGGGGATCGGCAATCAGCCCCAGCATTTT
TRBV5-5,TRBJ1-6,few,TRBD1,CASSFEPTGNSPLHF,TGTGCCAGCAGCTTCGAACCGACAGGGAATTCACCCCTCCACTTT
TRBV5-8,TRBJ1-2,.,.,CASSLRTSTGYTF,TGTGCCAGCAGCTTGCGAACGAGTACAGGCTACACCTTC
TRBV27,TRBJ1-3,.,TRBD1,CASSLSPPLTGAGGNTIYF,TGTGCCAGCAGCCTAAGTCCGCCCCTAACAGGGGCGGGAGGAAACACCATATATTTT
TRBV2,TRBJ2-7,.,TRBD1,CASSEDRAVYEQYF,TGTGCCAGCAGTGAGGACAGGGCGGTCTACGAGCAGTACTTC
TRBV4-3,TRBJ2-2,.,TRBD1,CASSQNYGQGTGELFF,TGCGCCAGCAGCCAAAATTACGGACAGGGGACCGGGGAGCTGTTTTTT
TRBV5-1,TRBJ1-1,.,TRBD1,CASGTGDTEAFF,TGCGCCAGCGGGACAGGGGACACTGAAGCTTTCTTT
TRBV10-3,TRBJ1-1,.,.,CAISEGVNTEAFF,TGTGCCATCAGTGAGGGAGTGAACACTGAAGCTTTCTTT
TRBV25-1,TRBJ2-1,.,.,CASSGQVTEQFF,TGTGCCAGCAGTGGACAGGTCACTGAGCAGTTCTTC
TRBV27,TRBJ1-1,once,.,CASSLSPEGTSAFF,TGTGCCAGCAGTTTATCGCCCGAAGGGACCAGCGCTTTCTTT
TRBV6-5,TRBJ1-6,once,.,CASSRINSPLHF,TGTGCCAGCAGTAGGATTAATTCACCCCTCCACTTT
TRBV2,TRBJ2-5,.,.,CASSEVGGTKETQYF,TGTGCCAGCAGTGAGGTTGGGGGCACTAAAGAGACCCAGTACTTC
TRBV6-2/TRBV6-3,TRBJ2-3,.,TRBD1,CASSAFGSGQGAPDTQYF,TGTGCCAGCAGTGCCTTTGGTTCAGGACAGGGCGCTCCAGATACGCAGTATTTT
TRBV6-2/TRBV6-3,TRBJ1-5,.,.,CASSYSLFGGSQPQHF,TGTGCCAGCAGTTACTCCCTCTTCGGTGGAAGTCAGCCCCAGCATTTT
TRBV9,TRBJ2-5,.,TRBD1,CASSPRTGAFEETQYF,TGTGCCAGCAGCCCACGGACAGGGGCTTTCGAAGAGACCCAGTACTTC